This passage covers 13 T cell receptor beta chains from one sample sequenced in a study of identical twins. Each CDR3 protein gets one entry after TCRdb re-called the 5' RACE reads with MiXCR. The table has 500,000 to 600,000 distinct CDR3 sequences, less than 25% seen once. The same sample was also used in a study of T cells expressing NK-cell markers.

Input material: CD4+ T cells sorted from blood. The source is a woman younger than 30 in good health.

The rearrangement links TRBV9 to TRBJ2-1, with TRBD1 matching 10 bases. The germline V gene encodes CDR1 SGDLS and CDR2 YYNGEE. CDR3 length equals 17 residues. The J segment lost 8 bases and the V segment lost 0 bases, leaving 11 bases of the junction unmatched. The CDR3 loop is CASSVGSPGQGSHEQFF. The CDR3 DNA follows: TGTGCCAGCAGCGTAGGATCCCCGGGACAGGGGTCCCATGAGCAGTTCTTC.

The rearrangement links TRBV20-1 to TRBJ2-4; TRBD2 is a possible D gene (6 bases). From germline, CDR1 is DFQATT and CDR2 SNEGSKA (reference sequence). V lost 6 bases and J 1 base, leaving 10 bases between the germline ends. CDR3 length equals 13 residues. This CDR3 reads CSATGGAKNIQYF. In DNA form, the CDR3 reads TGCAGTGCCACTGGGGGGGCCAAAAACATTCAGTACTTC.

About this clonotype: It may be a read error: a sequence one base away is much more abundant. Without the conserved terminal phenylalanine or tryptophan, this CDR3 likely stems from a read error. The chain combines TRBV5-1 with TRBJ2-7; no clear D. V was cut by 0 bases and J by 5 bases, with 6 bases left in between. There are 12 residues in the CDR3. Germline assignment: CDR1 SGHRS and CDR2 YFSETQ. CDR3 amino acids: CASSLEGHEQYY. DNA for the CDR3: TGCGCCAGCAGCTTGGAAGGCCACGAGCAGTACTAC.

This clonotype occurred a few times. The chain couples TRBV7-7 to TRBJ2-1; weak D call: TRBD2 (6 bases). The CDR3 is 14 residues long. Germline V gene sequence: CDR1 SSHAT, CDR2 FNYEAQ (reference sequence). V was pared by 6 bases and J by 4 bases, with 13 bases between. This CDR3 reads CASSRDSRYNEQFF. The CDR3 DNA reads as TGTGCCAGCAGTCGGGACTCGCGATACAATGAGCAGTTCTTC.

The chain links TRBV6-1 to TRBJ1-3; D ambiguous. The V and J ends lost 5 bases and 0 bases respectively, with 8 bases between them. Looked up from germline, CDR1 is MNHNS and CDR2 is SASEGT. The CDR3 has 14 amino acids. Written as DNA, the CDR3 is TGTGCCAGCAGTAAGACAAGCTCTGGAAACACCATATATTTT. This translates into CASSKTSSGNTIYF.

This chain connects TRBV19 to TRBJ2-7; D tentatively reads TRBD1 or TRBD2 (5 bases each). The V gene lost 5 bases and the J gene lost 2 bases, with 13 bases spanning the gap. Germline V gives CDR1 LNHDA, CDR2 SQIVND (reference sequence). The length of the CDR3 is 14 residues. The CDR3 sequence is CASSWGTGTYEQYF. The CDR3, as DNA: TGTGCCAGTAGTTGGGGGACGGGGACCTACGAGCAGTACTTC.

The chain links TRBV16 to TRBJ2-5, with D unresolved. Germline assignment: CDR1 KGHSY and CDR2 FQNENV. The ends were cut back, 0 bases at V and 0 bases at J, with 5 bases in the middle. The CDR3 loop spans 14 amino acids. The CDR3 region is CASSQSWDQETQYF. The CDR3 DNA reads as TGTGCCAGCAGCCAATCTTGGGACCAAGAGACCCAGTACTTC. The variable domain in full, completed from reference TRBV16 and TRBJ2-5, reads GEEVAQTPKHLVRGEGQKAKLYCAPIKGHSYVFWYQQVLKNEFKFLISFQNENVFDETGMPKERFSAKCLPNSPCSLEIQATKLEDSAVYFCASSQSWDQETQYFGPGTRLLVL.

This clonotype was seen more than once but under ten times. The CDR3 DNA reads TGTGCCAGCAACAGACTAGCCTTCTACAATGAGCAGTTCTTC. It encodes CASNRLAFYNEQFF. The J gene is TRBJ2-1, the V gene TRBV7-2, with TRBD2 matching over 7 bases. The CDR3 spans 14 residues. Germline CDR1 and CDR2: SGHTA and FQGNSA. Trimming cost V 7 bases and J 3 bases; bases outside gene matches: 6. The whole variable domain, filled in from reference TRBV7-2 and TRBJ2-1, reads GAGVSQSPSNKVTEKGKDVELRCDPISGHTALYWYRQSLGQGLEFLIYFQGNSAPDKSGLPSDRFSAERTGGSVSTLTIQRTQQEDSAVYLCASNRLAFYNEQFFGPGTRLTVL.

J is TRBJ2-2 and V is TRBV7-3; no reliable D call. The V end was cut by 8 bases, the J end by 2 bases, with 15 bases between. From germline, CDR1 is SGHTA and CDR2 FQGTGA. CDR3 size: 15 residues. CDR3 region: CASSSPHLNTGELFF. The CDR3 DNA reads TGTGCCAGCTCATCCCCGCACCTAAACACCGGGGAGCTGTTTTTT.

The CDR3 region has the DNA TGCGCCAGCAGCCAAGCTGGGGATTATGGCTACACCTTC. Amino acids: CASSQAGDYGYTF. V gene TRBV4-3 combines with J gene TRBJ1-2; D remains ambiguous. The CDR3 spans 13 residues. Per germline, CDR1 LGHNA and CDR2 YSLEER. The V gene lost 1 base and the J gene lost 5 bases, with 8 bases spanning the gap.

This chain connects TRBV2 to TRBJ2-1; unclear D gene. V was shortened by 6 bases and J by 9 bases, with 12 bases between the two germline ends. Germline lookup yields CDR1 SNHLY and CDR2 FYNNEI. The CDR3 spans 12 residues. The CDR3 sequence: CASRFQASEQFF. CDR3 coding DNA: TGTGCCAGCAGGTTCCAGGCTAGTGAGCAGTTCTTC. Complete variable domain (other parts from reference TRBV2 and TRBJ2-1): EPEVTQTPSHQVTQMGQEVILRCVPISNHLYFYWYRQILGQKVEFLVSFYNNEISEKSEIFDDQFSVERPDGSNFTLKIRSTKLEDSAMYFCASRFQASEQFFGPGTRLTVL.

V gene TRBV3-1 combines with J gene TRBJ2-7; 7 bases fit TRBD2. This CDR3 is 15 amino acids long. The trim removed 6 bases at V and 2 bases at J, leaving 10 bases unmatched. In germline, CDR1 is LGHDT, CDR2 YNNKEL (reference sequence). CDR3 residues: CASRPGSGEAYEQYF. The DNA of the CDR3 is TGTGCCAGCAGGCCCGGGAGCGGGGAAGCCTACGAGCAGTACTTC.

This clonotype was counted only a few times. The rearrangement uses TRBV10-3 and TRBJ2-2, with D unclear. The CDR3 is made up of 15 amino acids. Between the trimmed V and J ends, which lost 0 bases and 1 base, there was a span of 6 bases. From germline, CDR1 is ENHRY and CDR2 SYGVKD. The CDR3 DNA sequence: TGTGCCATCAGTGAGTCGTGGGAGAACACCGGGGAGCTGTTTTTT. It is translated as CAISESWENTGELFF.